One sample yielded the 2 T cell receptor beta chains listed below, sequenced in a study of OX40 agonist ivuxolimab in advanced cancers. Sequenced by immunoSEQ multiplex PCR; TCRdb stores in-frame clones only, minus some. The sample includes about 94,000 clones, roughly nine tenths of them seen just once. Sample: CD4+ or CD8+ T cells sorted from blood, taken in a trial of the OX40 agonist ivuxolimab. These receptors were collected from an adult with an advanced solid tumor such as melanoma, head and neck, liver or kidney cancer.

This sequence joins TRBV5-5 and TRBJ1-2; D is unresolved. The CDR3 spans 14 residues. The germline V gene encodes CDR1 SGHKS and CDR2 YYEKEE (reference sequence). Trimming removed 0 bases at V and 4 bases at J, with 10 bases between. This CDR3 reads CASSLAPGGYGYTF. In DNA, the CDR3 is TGTGCCAGCAGCTTGGCTCCGGGTGGCTATGGCTACACCTTC.

The genes are TRBV14 and TRBJ1-4, with unresolved D. Germline V CDR1 and CDR2: SGHDN, FVKESK. V lost 3 bases and J lost 12, with 20 bases in between. The CDR3 runs to 15 residues. CDR3: CASSQGSTTNEELFF. CDR3 nucleotides: TGTGCCAGCAGCCAGGGCAGTACAACTAATGAGGAACTGTTTTTT.